Sequencing of this TCR beta chain was carried out in a study of blood T cell repertoires in COVID-19. Germline values: CDR1 SGHAT, CDR2 FQNNGV. V lost 5 bases to trimming and J lost 9 bases, with 11 bases between them. This CDR3 has 13 amino acids. Original data processing: From reference gene primer amplification, estimates of nucleated cell counts were derived. The table came from immunoSEQ multiplex PCR; TCRdb's copy has only in-frame clones and leaves some out. V, J and clone size reflect that table, while D and trimming were determined from the DNA. The sample comprises a few hundred thousand clones, 70% to 90% of which are singletons, and approximately 9.8% rests with the top ten. This clone was seen a handful of times. This study enrolled people aged 18 to 89 from around 25 US geographic areas. Recovered status applied to Cohort 3 donors who had two consecutive negative PCRs. It also applied to those with clearance or with symptom resolution.

The chain joins TRBV11-2 to TRBJ1-6; D is ambiguous. The TCR originated in a woman in her forties who had recovered from COVID-19. Sample: PBMCs or T cells enriched from blood (not recorded which). The CDR3 DNA follows: TGTGCCAGCAGCCCCTATGCGGCTTCACCCCTCCACTTT. Translating it yields CASSPYAASPLHF.